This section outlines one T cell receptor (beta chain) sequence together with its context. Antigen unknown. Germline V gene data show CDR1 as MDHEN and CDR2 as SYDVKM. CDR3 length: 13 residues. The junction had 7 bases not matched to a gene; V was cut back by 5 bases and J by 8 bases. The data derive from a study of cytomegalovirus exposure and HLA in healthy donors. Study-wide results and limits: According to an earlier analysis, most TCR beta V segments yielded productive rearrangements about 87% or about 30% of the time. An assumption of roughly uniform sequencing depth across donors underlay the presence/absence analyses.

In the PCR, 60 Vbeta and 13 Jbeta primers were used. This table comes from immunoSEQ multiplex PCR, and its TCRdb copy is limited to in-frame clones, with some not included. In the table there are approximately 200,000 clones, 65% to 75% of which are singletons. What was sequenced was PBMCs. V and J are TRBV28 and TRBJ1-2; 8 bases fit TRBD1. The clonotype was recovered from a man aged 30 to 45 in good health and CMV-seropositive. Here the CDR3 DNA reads TGTGCCAGCAGTCCTGGACAGGGCGGGGGCTACACCTTC. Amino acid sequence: CASSPGQGGGYTF.